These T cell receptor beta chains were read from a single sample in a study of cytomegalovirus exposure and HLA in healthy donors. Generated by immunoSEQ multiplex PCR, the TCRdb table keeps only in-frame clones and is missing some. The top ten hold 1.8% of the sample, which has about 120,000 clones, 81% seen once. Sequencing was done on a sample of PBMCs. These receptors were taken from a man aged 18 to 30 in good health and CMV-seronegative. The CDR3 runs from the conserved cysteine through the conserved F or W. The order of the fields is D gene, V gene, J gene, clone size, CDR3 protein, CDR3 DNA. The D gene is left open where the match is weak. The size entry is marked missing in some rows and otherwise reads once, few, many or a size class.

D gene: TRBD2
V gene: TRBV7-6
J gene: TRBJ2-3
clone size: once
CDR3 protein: CASSSSGGWAYTQYF
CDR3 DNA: TGTGCCAGCAGCTCTAGCGGGGGGTGGGCATATACGCAGTATTTT

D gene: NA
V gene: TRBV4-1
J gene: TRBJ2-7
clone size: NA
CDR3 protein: CASSQEGGPYEQYF
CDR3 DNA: TGCGCCAGCAGCCAGGAGGGCGGGCCCTACGAGCAGTACTTC

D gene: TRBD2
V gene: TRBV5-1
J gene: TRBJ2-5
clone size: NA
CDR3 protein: CASSPGLAGGSRGVTQYF
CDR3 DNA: TGCGCCAGCAGCCCCGGACTAGCGGGGGGATCGCGGGGAGTGACCCAGTACTTC

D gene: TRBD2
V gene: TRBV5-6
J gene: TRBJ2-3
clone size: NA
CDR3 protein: CASSLNWASGGASADTQYF
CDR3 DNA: TGTGCCAGCAGCTTGAATTGGGCTAGCGGGGGGGCTTCGGCAGATACGCAGTATTTT

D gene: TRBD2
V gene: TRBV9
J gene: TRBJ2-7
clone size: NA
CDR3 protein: CASSVGGPGLEEREQYF
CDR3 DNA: TGTGCCAGCAGCGTAGGGGGTCCAGGACTAGAGGAACGCGAGCAGTACTTC

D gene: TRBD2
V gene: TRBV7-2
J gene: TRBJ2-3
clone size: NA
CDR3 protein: CASSANLMGGVTDTQYF
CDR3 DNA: TGTGCCAGCAGCGCTAATCTAATGGGGGGGGTCACAGATACGCAGTATTTT

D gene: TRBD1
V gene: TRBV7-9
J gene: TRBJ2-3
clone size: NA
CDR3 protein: CASSLVGQGADTQYF
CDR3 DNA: TGTGCCAGCAGCTTAGTTGGACAGGGGGCAGATACGCAGTATTTT

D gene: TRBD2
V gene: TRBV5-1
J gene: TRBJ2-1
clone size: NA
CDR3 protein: CASRRPGTSGGANDEQFF
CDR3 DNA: TGCGCCAGCAGACGTCCCGGGACTAGCGGGGGGGCAAACGATGAGCAGTTCTTC

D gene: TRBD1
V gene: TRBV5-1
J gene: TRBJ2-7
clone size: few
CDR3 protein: CASSPSGQGYEQYF
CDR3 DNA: TGCGCCAGCAGCCCTTCCGGACAGGGGTACGAGCAGTACTTC

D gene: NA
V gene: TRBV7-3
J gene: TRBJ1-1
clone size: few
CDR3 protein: CASSLTGNMNTEAFF
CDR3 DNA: TGTGCCAGCAGCTTAACGGGCAATATGAACACTGAAGCTTTCTTT

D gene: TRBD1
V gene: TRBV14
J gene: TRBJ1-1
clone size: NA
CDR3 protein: CASSLRDRGHNTEAFF
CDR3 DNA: TGTGCCAGCAGCCTCCGGGACAGGGGGCATAACACTGAAGCTTTCTTT

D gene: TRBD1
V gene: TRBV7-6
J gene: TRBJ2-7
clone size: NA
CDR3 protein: CASSSRQGENEQYF
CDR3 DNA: TGTGCCAGCAGCTCGCGACAGGGGGAAAACGAGCAGTACTTC

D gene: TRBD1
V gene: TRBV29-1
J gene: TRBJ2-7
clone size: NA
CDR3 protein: CSAAPGTGNTYEQYF
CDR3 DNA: TGCAGCGCAGCCCCCGGGACAGGGAATACATACGAGCAGTACTTC

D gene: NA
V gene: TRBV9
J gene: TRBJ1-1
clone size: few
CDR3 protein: CASSASYRVNVNTEAFF
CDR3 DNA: TGTGCCAGCAGCGCAAGCTACAGGGTAAATGTAAACACTGAAGCTTTCTTT

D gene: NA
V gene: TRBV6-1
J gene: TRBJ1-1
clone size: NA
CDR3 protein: CASSDWGGLNTEAFF
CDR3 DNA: TGTGCCAGCAGTGATTGGGGGGGGCTAAACACTGAAGCTTTCTTT

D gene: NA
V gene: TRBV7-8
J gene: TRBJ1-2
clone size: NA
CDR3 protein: CASSSGGPNYGYTF
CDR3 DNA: TGTGCCAGCAGTTCCGGGGGACCGAACTATGGCTACACCTTC